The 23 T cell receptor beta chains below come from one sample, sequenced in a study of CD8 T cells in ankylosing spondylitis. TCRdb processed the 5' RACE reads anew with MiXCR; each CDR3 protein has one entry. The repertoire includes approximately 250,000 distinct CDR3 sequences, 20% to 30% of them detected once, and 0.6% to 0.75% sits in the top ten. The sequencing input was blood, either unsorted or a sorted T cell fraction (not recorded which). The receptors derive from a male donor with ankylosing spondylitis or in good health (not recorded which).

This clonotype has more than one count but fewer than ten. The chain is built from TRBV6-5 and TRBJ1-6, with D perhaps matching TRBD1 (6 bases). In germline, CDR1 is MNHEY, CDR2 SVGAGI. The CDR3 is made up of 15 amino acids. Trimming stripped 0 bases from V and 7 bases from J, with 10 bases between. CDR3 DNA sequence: TGTGCCAGCAGTTACTCGGGGGCCAACAATTCACCCCTCCACTTT. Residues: CASSYSGANNSPLHF.

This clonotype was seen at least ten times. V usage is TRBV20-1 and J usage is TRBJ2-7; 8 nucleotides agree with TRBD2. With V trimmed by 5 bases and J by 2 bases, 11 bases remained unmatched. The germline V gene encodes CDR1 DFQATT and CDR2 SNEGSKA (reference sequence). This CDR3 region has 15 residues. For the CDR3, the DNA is TGCAGTGCTCCTACGGGGGGGAAGGGCACCTACGAGCAGTACTTC. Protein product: CSAPTGGKGTYEQYF.

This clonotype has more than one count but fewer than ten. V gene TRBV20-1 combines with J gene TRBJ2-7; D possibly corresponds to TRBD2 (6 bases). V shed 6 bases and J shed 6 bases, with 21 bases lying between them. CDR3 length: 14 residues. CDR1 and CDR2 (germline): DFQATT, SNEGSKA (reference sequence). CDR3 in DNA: TGCAGTGCGTGGGGCCCCCTCGGAGGGCTCGAGCAGTACTTC. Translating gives CSAWGPLGGLEQYF.

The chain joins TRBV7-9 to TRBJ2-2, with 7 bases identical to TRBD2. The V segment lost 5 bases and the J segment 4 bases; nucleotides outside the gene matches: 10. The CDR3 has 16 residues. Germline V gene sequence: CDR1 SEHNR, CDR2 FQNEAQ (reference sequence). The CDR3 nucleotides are TGTGCCAGCAGCCCCTCAGCTAGCGGAGGCACCGGGGAGCTGTTTTTT. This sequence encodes CASSPSASGGTGELFF.

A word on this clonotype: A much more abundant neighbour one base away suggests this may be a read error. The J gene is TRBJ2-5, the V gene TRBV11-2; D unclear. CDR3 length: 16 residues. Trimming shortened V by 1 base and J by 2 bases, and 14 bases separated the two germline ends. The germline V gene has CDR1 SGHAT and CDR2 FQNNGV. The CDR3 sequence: CASSLGRTEPQETQYF. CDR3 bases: TGTGCCAGCAGCTTAGGTCGGACGGAGCCTCAAGAGACCCAGTACTTC.

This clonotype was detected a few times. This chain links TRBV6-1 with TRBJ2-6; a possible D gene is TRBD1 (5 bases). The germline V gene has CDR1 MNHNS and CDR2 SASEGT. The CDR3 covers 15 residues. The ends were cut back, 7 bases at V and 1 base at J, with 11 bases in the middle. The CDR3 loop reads CASKLRASGANVLTF. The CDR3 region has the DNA TGTGCCAGCAAACTCAGGGCTTCTGGGGCCAACGTCCTGACTTTC.

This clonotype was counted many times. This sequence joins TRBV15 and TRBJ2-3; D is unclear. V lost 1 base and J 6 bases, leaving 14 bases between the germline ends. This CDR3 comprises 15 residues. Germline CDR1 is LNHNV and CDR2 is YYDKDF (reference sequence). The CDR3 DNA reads TGTGCCACCAGCAGAGTCGTCCTGGGCTCCGATACGCAGTATTTT. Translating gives CATSRVVLGSDTQYF.

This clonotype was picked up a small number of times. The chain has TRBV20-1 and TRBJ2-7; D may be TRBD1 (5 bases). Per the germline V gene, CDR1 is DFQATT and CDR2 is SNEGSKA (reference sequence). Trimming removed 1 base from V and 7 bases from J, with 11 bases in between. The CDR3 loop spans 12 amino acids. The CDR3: CSARGTMMEQYF. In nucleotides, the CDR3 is TGCAGTGCTAGAGGGACAATGATGGAGCAGTACTTC.

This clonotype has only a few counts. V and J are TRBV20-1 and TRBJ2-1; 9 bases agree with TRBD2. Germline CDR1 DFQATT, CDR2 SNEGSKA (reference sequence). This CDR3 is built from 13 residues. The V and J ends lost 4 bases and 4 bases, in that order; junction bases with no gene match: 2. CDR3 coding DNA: TGCAGTGCTACGACTAGCGGATACAATGAGCAGTTCTTC. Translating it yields CSATTSGYNEQFF.

CDR3 DNA sequence: TGTGCCAGCAGTTACTCGTCCGTCTCCTACGAGCAGTACTTC. Amino acid sequence: CASSYSSVSYEQYF. The rearrangement uses TRBV6-5 and TRBJ2-7; no clear D gene. The CDR3 is made up of 14 amino acids. With 0 bases removed from V and 0 bases from J, the gap between germline ends came to 6 bases. The germline CDR1 and CDR2 sequences are MNHEY and SVGAGI.

The chain's CDR3 is CASRSLGGETQYF. CDR3 nucleotide sequence: TGTGCCAGCAGATCTTTAGGGGGGGAGACCCAGTACTTC. The chain employs TRBV11-2 and TRBJ2-5; D may be TRBD1 or TRBD2 (6 bases each). Germline V lookup: CDR1 SGHAT, CDR2 FQNNGV. V was shortened by 6 bases and J by 5 bases, with 13 bases between the two germline ends. The CDR3 spans 13 residues.

The CDR3 is CASSSTQAGGRDTQYF. DNA for the CDR3: TGTGCCAGCAGCTCCACCCAAGCGGGGGGGCGCGATACGCAGTATTTT. J is TRBJ2-3 and V is TRBV12-3 or TRBV12-4; 10 nucleotides line up with TRBD2. Trimming at V came to 6 bases and at J to 6 bases, leaving 12 bases not matched to a gene. The CDR3 has 16 amino acids.

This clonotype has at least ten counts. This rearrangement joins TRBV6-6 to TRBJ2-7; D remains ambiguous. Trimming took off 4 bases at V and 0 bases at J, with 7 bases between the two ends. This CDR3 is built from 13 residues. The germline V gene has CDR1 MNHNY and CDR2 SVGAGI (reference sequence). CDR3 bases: TGTGCCAGCAGTTTCGGACGCTCCTACGAGCAGTACTTC. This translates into CASSFGRSYEQYF.

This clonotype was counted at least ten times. CDR3 in DNA: TGTGCCAGCAGTTTATCCGGGACAGGGAATGTCTATGGCTACACCTTC. This gives the protein CASSLSGTGNVYGYTF. The chain recombines TRBV27 with TRBJ1-2; 9 nucleotides line up with TRBD1. Trimming cost V 0 bases and J 4 bases; bases outside gene matches: 6. This CDR3 is built from 16 residues. CDR1 and CDR2 from the germline V gene are MNHEY and SMNVEV (reference sequence).

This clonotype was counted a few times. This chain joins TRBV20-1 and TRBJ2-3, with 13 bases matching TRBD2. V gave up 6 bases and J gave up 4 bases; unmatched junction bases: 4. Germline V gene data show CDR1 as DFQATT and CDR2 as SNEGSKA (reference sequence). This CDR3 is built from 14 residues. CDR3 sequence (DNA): TGCAGTGCAAGGACTAGCGGGGGCGCAGATACGCAGTATTTT. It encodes CSARTSGGADTQYF.

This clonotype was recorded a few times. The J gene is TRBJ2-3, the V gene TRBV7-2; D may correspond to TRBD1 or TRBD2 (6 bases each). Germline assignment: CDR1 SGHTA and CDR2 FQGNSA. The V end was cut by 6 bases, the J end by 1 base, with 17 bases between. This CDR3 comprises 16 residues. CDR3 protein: CASRGGMAGGTDTQYF. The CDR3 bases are TGTGCCAGCAGAGGGGGGATGGCCGGGGGCACAGATACGCAGTATTTT. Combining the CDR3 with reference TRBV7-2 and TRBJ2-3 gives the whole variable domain GAGVSQSPSNKVTEKGKDVELRCDPISGHTALYWYRQSLGQGLEFLIYFQGNSAPDKSGLPSDRFSAERTGGSVSTLTIQRTQQEDSAVYLCASRGGMAGGTDTQYFGPGTRLTVL.

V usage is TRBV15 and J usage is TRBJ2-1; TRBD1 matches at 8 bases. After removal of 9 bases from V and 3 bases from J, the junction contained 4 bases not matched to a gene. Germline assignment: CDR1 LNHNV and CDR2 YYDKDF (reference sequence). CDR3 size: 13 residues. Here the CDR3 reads CATRQGFYNEQFF. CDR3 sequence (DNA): TGTGCCACACGACAGGGGTTCTACAATGAGCAGTTCTTC.

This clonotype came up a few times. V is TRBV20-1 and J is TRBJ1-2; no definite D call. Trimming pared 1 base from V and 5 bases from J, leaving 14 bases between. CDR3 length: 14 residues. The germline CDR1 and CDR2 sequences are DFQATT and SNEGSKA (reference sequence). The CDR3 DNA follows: TGCAGTGCTAGAGTTCTAGGTGACCGGTATGGCTACACCTTC. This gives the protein CSARVLGDRYGYTF.

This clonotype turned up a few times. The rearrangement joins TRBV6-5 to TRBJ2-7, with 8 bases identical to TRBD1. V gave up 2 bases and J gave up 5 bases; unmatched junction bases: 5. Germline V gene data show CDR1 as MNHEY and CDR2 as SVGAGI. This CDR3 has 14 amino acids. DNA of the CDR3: TGTGCCAGCAGTTACGCGGACAGGGTAAACGAGCAGTACTTC. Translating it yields CASSYADRVNEQYF.

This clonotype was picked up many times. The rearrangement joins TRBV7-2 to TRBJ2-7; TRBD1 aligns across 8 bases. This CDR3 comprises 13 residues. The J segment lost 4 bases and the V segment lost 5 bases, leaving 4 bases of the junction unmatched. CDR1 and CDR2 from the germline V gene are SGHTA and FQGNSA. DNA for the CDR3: TGTGCCAGCAGCCTGAACAGGGGGTACGAGCAGTACTTC. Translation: CASSLNRGYEQYF.

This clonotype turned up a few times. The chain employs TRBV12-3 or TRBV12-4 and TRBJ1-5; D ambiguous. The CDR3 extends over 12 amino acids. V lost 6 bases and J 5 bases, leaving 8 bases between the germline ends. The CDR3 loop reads CASSYLHQPQHF. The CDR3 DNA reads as TGTGCCAGCAGCTACTTGCATCAGCCCCAGCATTTT.

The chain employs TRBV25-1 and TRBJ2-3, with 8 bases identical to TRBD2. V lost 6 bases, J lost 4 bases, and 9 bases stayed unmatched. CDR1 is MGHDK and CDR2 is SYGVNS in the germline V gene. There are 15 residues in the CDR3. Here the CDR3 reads CASRPDGGASDTQYF. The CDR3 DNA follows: TGTGCCAGCAGGCCTGACGGGGGGGCGTCAGATACGCAGTATTTT.

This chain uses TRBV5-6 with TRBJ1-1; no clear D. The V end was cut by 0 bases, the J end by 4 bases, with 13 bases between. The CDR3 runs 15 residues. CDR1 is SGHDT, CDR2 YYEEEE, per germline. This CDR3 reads CASSLALRAVTEAFF. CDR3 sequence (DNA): TGTGCCAGCAGCTTGGCCTTGCGGGCAGTCACTGAAGCTTTCTTT.